This T cell receptor (beta chain) was found in a study of cytomegalovirus exposure and HLA in healthy donors. Germline trimming cut 0 bases from V and 6 bases from J; bases unmatched to any gene: 8. The CDR3 loop spans 16 amino acids. Germline lookup yields CDR1 MNHNS and CDR2 SASEGT. With 60 Vbeta and 13 Jbeta primers, the PCR was carried out. Method: immunoSEQ multiplex PCR; TCRdb's copy keeps in-frame clones and lacks some. In the table there are 160,000 or so clones, roughly three quarters of which are singletons. Regarding the study as a whole: Across donors, most TCRs were seen rarely, yet some public ones were widespread. TCR beta V- and J-gene trimming was later associated with a missense DCLRE1C variant.

In the case of this clone: Its antigen is as yet unknown.

Sequencing input: PBMCs. This rearrangement joins TRBV6-1 to TRBJ2-4; 7 nucleotides match TRBD1. This receptor was identified in a woman aged 35 to 49 in good health and CMV-seropositive. The CDR3 bases are TGTGCCAGCAGTGAAGCCAGAACAGGGGTGGGAAACATTCAGTACTTC. Translated, it gives CASSEARTGVGNIQYF.